This entry lists 8 T cell receptor beta chains sequenced from one sample in a study of identical twins (dated by TCRdb to 2015 to 2016). The method was 5' RACE. Data came from an Illumina HiSeq 2000. The public reads were reprocessed in TCRdb via fastp at Q25 and MiXCR, keeping in-frame beta chains. For every CDR3 protein sequence, its rows merge into one entry that carries the most common genes and DNA. For this sample the table gives a few hundred thousand distinct CDR3 sequences, of which about 10% were detected only once. The top ten constitute approximately 11% of the sample. Material: memory T cells sorted from blood. The sample's cell subset or site, from its label and the paper: CD45RO+ enriched T cells. The receptor set was obtained from a man aged 50-60 years in good health.

CDR3 nucleotides: TGTGCCAGCAGCTTACAGGGGCCCACCGGGGAGCTGTTTTTT. As protein: CASSLQGPTGELFF. V is TRBV7-2 and J is TRBJ2-2; tentatively, D is TRBD1 (6 bases). Trimming removed 2 bases from V and 4 bases from J, with 8 bases in between. Germline CDR1 is SGHTA and CDR2 is FQGNSA. This CDR3 is built from 14 residues. Based on the CDR3 plus reference TRBV7-2 and TRBJ2-2, the full variable domain is GAGVSQSPSNKVTEKGKDVELRCDPISGHTALYWYRQSLGQGLEFLIYFQGNSAPDKSGLPSDRFSAERTGGSVSTLTIQRTQQEDSAVYLCASSLQGPTGELFFGEGSRLTVL.

This clonotype was seen a handful of times. The chain uses TRBV6-5 and TRBJ2-3, with 8 bases identical to TRBD1. The trim removed 2 bases at V and 12 bases at J, leaving 4 bases unmatched. CDR1 is MNHEY and CDR2 is SVGAGI in the germline V gene. This CDR3 region has 12 residues. The CDR3 sequence is CASSYGTGPQYF. CDR3 DNA: TGTGCCAGCAGTTACGGGACAGGCCCCCAGTATTTT.

At least ten counts were recorded for this clonotype. The rearrangement links TRBV29-1 to TRBJ2-1, with 7 bases that match TRBD2. CDR3 length: 14 amino acids. Germline V gene lookup returns CDR1 SQVTM and CDR2 ANQGSEA. Losses at the gene ends were 6 bases for V and 3 bases for J; bases not matched to a gene: 8. The CDR3 nucleotides read TGCAGCGTCAAAGCTAGCGGAGACTACAATGAGCAGTTCTTC. Encoded protein: CSVKASGDYNEQFF.

This clonotype was detected many times. V is TRBV12-3 or TRBV12-4 and J is TRBJ1-5, with D unresolved. The V end was cut by 6 bases, the J end by 0 bases, with 12 bases between. The CDR3 consists of 15 residues. CDR3: CASSSGVGSNQPQHF. CDR3 in DNA: TGTGCCAGCAGCTCCGGGGTAGGTAGCAATCAGCCCCAGCATTTT.

This clonotype was recorded many times. The chain uses TRBV29-1 and TRBJ2-3; 13 nucleotides align to TRBD2. The CDR3 is 17 residues long. With 6 bases clipped from V and 3 bases from J, the junction kept 12 bases outside the gene matches. CDR1 is SQVTM and CDR2 is ANQGSEA in the germline V gene. The CDR3 DNA reads as TGCAGCGTCCCGATAGCATGGACTAGCGGGAGAACAGATACGCAGTATTTT. Residues: CSVPIAWTSGRTDTQYF.

In this sample, this clonotype turned up many times. CDR3 in amino acids: CASSLVAGVVDTQYF. The CDR3, as DNA: TGCGCCAGCAGCTTGGTAGCGGGAGTTGTAGATACGCAGTATTTT. This rearrangement joins TRBV5-1 to TRBJ2-3; 9 nucleotides match TRBD2. The CDR3 consists of 15 residues. Per germline, CDR1 SGHRS and CDR2 YFSETQ. The junction had 4 bases not matched to a gene; V was cut back by 0 bases and J by 5 bases.

This clonotype was seen a few times. The chain recombines TRBV7-9 with TRBJ1-6; a possible D gene is TRBD1 (5 bases). Between the trimmed V and J ends, which lost 1 base and 9 bases, there was a span of 16 bases. CDR3 length: 16 amino acids. The germline CDR1 and CDR2 sequences are SEHNR and FQNEAQ (reference sequence). The chain's CDR3 is CASSLEKSGRASPLHF. The CDR3 nucleotides are TGTGCCAGCAGCTTAGAAAAGTCAGGGCGAGCTTCACCCCTCCACTTT.

In its sample, this clonotype was seen many times. This rearrangement joins TRBV20-1 to TRBJ2-3; 11 bases fit TRBD2. This CDR3 spans 19 amino acids. Per the germline V gene, CDR1 is DFQATT and CDR2 is SNEGSKA (reference sequence). With 1 base clipped from V and 3 bases from J, the junction kept 15 bases outside the gene matches. The CDR3 DNA is TGCAGTGCTAGAGCCCTACTAGCGGGGGCTCCCTCGGCGACAGATACGCAGTATTTT. This sequence encodes CSARALLAGAPSATDTQYF.